A selection of T cell receptor beta chains follows, all from one sample in a study of T cell responses to AZD1222 COVID-19 vaccine. Here immunoSEQ multiplex PCR was the method, and the copy in TCRdb shows in-frame clones only, minus some. In the table there are about 110,000 clones, about 93% of which are singletons. The sequencing here drew on peripheral blood, taken on day 0 of AZD1222 vaccination. Source of these receptors: an adult in good health. The CDR3 runs from the conserved cysteine through the conserved F or W. The order of the fields is D gene, J gene, V gene, clone size, CDR3 DNA, CDR3 protein. A D gene is named only where the DNA matches it firmly. Size values are once, few and many counts, or a class for expanded clones, and some rows have none.

>-|TRBJ2-1|TRBV11-3|-
TGTGCCAGCAGCTTAGCATCCCGCGGACCACAGTTCTTC
CASSLASRGPQFF
>-|TRBJ1-1|TRBV12-5|once
TGTGCTAGTGGTTTGGCCCTAGGTCAAGCTTTCTTT
CASGLALGQAFF
>-|TRBJ2-3|TRBV25-1|-
TGTGCCAGTCGGGGGACAGATACGCAGTATTTT
CASRGTDTQYF
>TRBD2|TRBJ2-7|TRBV28|-
TGTGCCAGCATACAGGGGGGACTAGCGGGAGACGAGCAGTACTTC
CASIQGGLAGDEQYF
>-|TRBJ1-5|TRBV5-1|-
TGCGCCAGCAGCTTGACTACCGATCAGCCCCAGCATTTT
CASSLTTDQPQHF
>-|TRBJ1-5|TRBV6-2/TRBV6-3|-
TGTGCCAGCAGTACCCAGGGAGGCAATCAGCCCCAGCATTTT
CASSTQGGNQPQHF
>-|TRBJ2-2|TRBV11-3|-
TGTGCCAGCAGCTTATATTTTGGGGGGAAAACCGGGGAGCTGTTTTTT
CASSLYFGGKTGELFF
>-|TRBJ1-2|TRBV7-2|-
TGTGCCAGCAGCCCTACACGAGGAGAGTCTAACTATGGCTACACCTTC
CASSPTRGESNYGYTF
>-|TRBJ1-2|TRBV6-5|-
TGTGCCAGCAGCGCAACGGGATCTGATGGCTACACCTTC
CASSATGSDGYTF
>-|TRBJ2-3|TRBV7-9|-
TGTGCCAGCAGCTTAGAGGGGCGGTCCACAGATACGCAGTATTTT
CASSLEGRSTDTQYF
>-|TRBJ1-5|TRBV27|-
TGTGCCAGCAGTTTAGACAGCAATCAGCCCCAGCATTTT
CASSLDSNQPQHF
>-|TRBJ1-3|TRBV6-5|-
TGTGCCAGCAGCCAGGTCCTCAGCTCTGGAAACACCATATATTTT
CASSQVLSSGNTIYF
>-|TRBJ1-1|TRBV10-2|-
TGCGCCATTAGGACCACAGGACAGATGAACACTGAAGCTTTCTTT
CAIRTTGQMNTEAFF
>TRBD2|TRBJ2-1|TRBV9|once
TGTGCCAGCAGCGTCTCGGGACTAGCAGACAATGAGCAGTTCTTC
CASSVSGLADNEQFF
>TRBD1|TRBJ1-2|TRBV9|-
TGTGCCAGCAGCGTTCTTCCTACCGTACAGGGGCCCTATGGCTACACCTTC
CASSVLPTVQGPYGYTF
>TRBD1|TRBJ1-1|TRBV5-5|-
TGTGCCAGCAGCTTACAGGGGAGAACTGAAGCTTTCTTT
CASSLQGRTEAFF
>TRBD1|TRBJ1-1|TRBV11-3|-
TGTGCCAGCAGCTCGACGGACAGGCGCTTGAACACTGAAGCTTTCTTT
CASSSTDRRLNTEAFF
>TRBD2|TRBJ2-4|TRBV19|-
TGTGCCAGTAGTATGCCCCCAGCGGGGGGTTGGGGGTCCAAAAACATTCAGTACTTC
CASSMPPAGGWGSKNIQYF
>TRBD1|TRBJ1-3|TRBV2|once
TGTGCCAGCAGCGACCAGGGGGACTCTGGAAACACCATATATTTT
CASSDQGDSGNTIYF
>-|TRBJ1-2|TRBV5-1|once
TGCGCCAGCAGCTTGGGGTCCGCGGATGGCTACACCTTC
CASSLGSADGYTF
>TRBD2|TRBJ2-2|TRBV7-6|-
TGTGCCAGCAGCCTCGAGCGGGAGGGCCTCGGCGGGGAGCTGTTTTTT
CASSLEREGLGGELFF
>TRBD2|TRBJ2-5|TRBV2|-
TGTGCCAGCAGTGAAACTAGCGTCGGTGGGGAGACCCAGTACTTC
CASSETSVGGETQYF
>TRBD2|TRBJ2-3|TRBV19|once
TGTGCCAGTAGTACCTGGACTAGCTTGAGCACAGATACGCAGTATTTT
CASSTWTSLSTDTQYF
>-|TRBJ1-2|TRBV5-1|-
TGCGCCAGCAGCTTGGAATCACAGCCCTATGGCTACACCTTC
CASSLESQPYGYTF
>-|TRBJ2-7|TRBV6-5|-
TGTGCCAGCAGTTACGACGGCTACGAGCAGTACTTC
CASSYDGYEQYF
>-|TRBJ1-5|TRBV6-1|-
TGTGCCAGCAGTGAAAGGATATGGTTTGGCAATCAGCCCCAGCATTTT
CASSERIWFGNQPQHF
>-|TRBJ2-7|TRBV6-5|-
TGTGCCAGCAGTTATTTGTTGCGGCTAAGCTCCTACGAGCAGTACTTC
CASSYLLRLSSYEQYF
>TRBD2|TRBJ2-3|TRBV4-3|-
TGCGCCAGCAGCCCCCGTGTAGCGGGGGCCCTCCTGGATACGCAGTATTTT
CASSPRVAGALLDTQYF
>-|TRBJ1-1|TRBV7-9|-
TGTGCCAGCAGCTCACTCGGGGGGACTGAAGCTTTCTTT
CASSSLGGTEAFF
>-|TRBJ2-3|TRBV5-4|-
TGTGCCAGCAGCAACTCGGCCCCTAGCACAGATACGCAGTATTTT
CASSNSAPSTDTQYF
>TRBD1|TRBJ2-6|TRBV30|-
TGTGCCTGGAGCGATGACAGGGCAATCTCTGGGGCCAACGTCCTGACTTTC
CAWSDDRAISGANVLTF
>-|TRBJ2-3|TRBV4-1|-
TGCGCCAGCAGCCAAGATTGGGGGGTGGGTACGCAGTATTTT
CASSQDWGVGTQYF
>-|TRBJ2-3|TRBV11-3|-
TGTGCCAGCAACCTAATGGGAAGACCAGATACGCAGTATTTT
CASNLMGRPDTQYF
>-|TRBJ2-4|TRBV5-8|-
TGTGCCAGCAGCTTGGGATTGGCGGCCAAAAACATTCAGTACTTC
CASSLGLAAKNIQYF
>-|TRBJ2-1|TRBV7-9|-
TGTGCCAGCAGCCCGTCCGGGACCCCATACAATGAGCAGTTCTTC
CASSPSGTPYNEQFF
>TRBD1|TRBJ2-5|TRBV9|-
TGTGCCAGCAGCGTAGACAGGGGGCGCGAGACCCAGTACTTC
CASSVDRGRETQYF
>-|TRBJ1-5|TRBV3-1/TRBV3-2|-
TGTGCCAGCACCCGGACGGCCCCAGGGGTCGACTCCGACAATTACAATCAGCCCCAGCATTTT
CASTRTAPGVDSDNYNQPQHF
>-|TRBJ2-7|TRBV7-2|once
TGTGCCAGCAGCTTAGGGTGGGGGTACGAGCAGTACTTC
CASSLGWGYEQYF
>-|TRBJ1-6|TRBV28|-
TGTGCCAGCAGATTGAAACAGGGCTATAATTCACCCCTCCACTTT
CASRLKQGYNSPLHF
>-|TRBJ2-7|TRBV2|-
TGTGCCACCAAACCCGCTGGCAGTCCCTACGAGCAGTACTTC
CATKPAGSPYEQYF